This entry lists 23 T cell receptor beta chains sequenced from one sample in a study of post-analysis software for immune sequencing data. Study conclusions and caveats: In patients, five TRBV segments were more frequent than in controls, with TRBV5-6, TRBV5-1 and TRBV20-1 among them.

The antigens for these receptors are not known. The TCR beta cDNA libraries carried unique molecular identifiers. TCRdb fed the PCR reads into MiXCR, producing one record per CDR3 protein. The data show a few hundred thousand distinct CDR3 sequences, around 31% seen once. Sequencing was carried out using blood. The origin of the receptors is a girl aged 2-17 years with multiple sclerosis.

This clonotype has more than one count but fewer than ten. This chain uses TRBV20-1 with TRBJ1-1; TRBD1 matches 10 bases. From germline, CDR1 is DFQATT and CDR2 SNEGSKA (reference sequence). The CDR3 consists of 15 residues. The trim removed 1 base at V and 5 bases at J, leaving 7 bases unmatched. CDR3 coding DNA: TGCAGTGCTAGAGGGACAGGGGGTGGATGGACTGAAGCTTTCTTT. The encoded protein is CSARGTGGGWTEAFF.

A word on this clonotype: At one end the junction does not follow the germline gene, possibly because of a read error. V usage is TRBV5-1 and J usage is TRBJ1-1; maybe TRBD1 (5 bases). The CDR3 contains 14 residues. Germline V gives CDR1 SGHRS, CDR2 YFSETQ. Written as DNA, the CDR3 is TGCGCCAGCAGCGTTGGGACGGTCGACACTGGAGCTTTCTTT. Its protein is CASSVGTVDTGAFF.

This clonotype was detected only once. This sequence joins TRBV20-1 and TRBJ2-1; no firm D call. Trimming left V 1 base short and J 10 bases short, with 14 bases between. Germline CDR1 and CDR2: DFQATT and SNEGSKA (reference sequence). The length of the CDR3 is 13 residues. The DNA of the CDR3 is TGCAGTGCTAGAGGACATGCGTCCTACGAGCAGTTCTTC. Amino acid sequence: CSARGHASYEQFF.

This clonotype was picked up a small number of times. The rearrangement joins TRBV7-3 to TRBJ2-4; 7 nucleotides match TRBD1. The CDR3 runs 15 residues. CDR1 and CDR2 from the germline V gene are SGHTA and FQGTGA. Losses at the gene ends were 5 bases for V and 7 bases for J; bases not matched to a gene: 11. CDR3 DNA sequence: TGTGCCAGCAGCCCGACAGGGCCCCGCGGGAACATTCAGTACTTC. This codes for CASSPTGPRGNIQYF.

The J gene is TRBJ2-6, the V gene TRBV19, with D possibly matching TRBD1 (6 bases). The CDR3 consists of 16 residues. Trimming left V 5 bases short and J 4 bases short, with 15 bases between. In germline, CDR1 is LNHDA, CDR2 SQIVND (reference sequence). The CDR3, as DNA: TGTGCCAGTAGTCCCCGGACAGTTGCCGGGGCCAACGTCCTGACTTTC. Its translation is CASSPRTVAGANVLTF.

In its sample, this clonotype is medium-sized. The chain recombines TRBV11-2 with TRBJ2-2, with TRBD1 matching 7 bases. J was trimmed by 4 bases and V by 5 bases; bases with no gene match: 28. Looked up from germline, CDR1 is SGHAT and CDR2 is FQNNGV. The CDR3 sequence is 22 residues long. The CDR3 nucleotides are TGTGCCAGCAGCCCAGCCCCAGACGATGGACCGACAGGGCATCGAGCCACCGGGGAGCTGTTTTTT. This gives the protein CASSPAPDDGPTGHRATGELFF.

This clonotype was counted between two and nine times. The rearrangement uses TRBV7-8 and TRBJ1-1, with D unclear. The CDR3 has 14 amino acids. V was cut by 5 bases and J by 0 bases, with 10 bases left in between. Germline CDR1 is SGHVS and CDR2 is FQNEAQ. CDR3 loop: CASSTSRMNTEAFF. The CDR3 region has the DNA TGTGCCAGCAGCACCTCTCGGATGAACACTGAAGCTTTCTTT.

This chain connects TRBV20-1 to TRBJ2-7, with 13 bases that match TRBD2. CDR1 DFQATT and CDR2 SNEGSKA come from the germline V gene (reference sequence). The CDR3 sequence is 15 residues long. V lost 2 bases and J lost 2; bases outside the gene matches: 3. CDR3: CSARLTSGGAYEQYF. The CDR3 nucleotides are TGCAGTGCTAGACTTACTAGCGGGGGGGCCTACGAGCAGTACTTC.

The chain links TRBV6-2 or TRBV6-3 to TRBJ2-7; D possibly corresponds to TRBD1 (5 bases). The CDR3 runs 14 residues. V shed 2 bases and J shed 3 bases, with 11 bases lying between them. Germline V gene data show CDR1 as MNHEY and CDR2 as SVGEGT. The CDR3 loop is CASSYGAAGYEQYF. Here the CDR3 DNA reads TGTGCCAGCAGTTACGGGGCGGCAGGCTACGAGCAGTACTTC.

Comment on this clonotype: A much larger clone sits a single nucleotide away, making a read error possible. The chain uses TRBV6-5 and TRBJ2-1; 8 nucleotides line up with TRBD2. This CDR3 spans 15 amino acids. From germline, CDR1 is MNHEY and CDR2 SVGAGI. CDR3: CASKLTGGSCNEQFF. The CDR3 DNA follows: TGTGCCAGCAAGTTAACGGGGGGGTCCTGCAATGAGCAGTTCTTC.

Only a few counts were recorded for this clonotype. The chain recombines TRBV5-1 with TRBJ1-1, with TRBD1 identical over 7 bases. The trim removed 6 bases at V and 6 bases at J, leaving 5 bases unmatched. Germline lookup yields CDR1 SGHRS and CDR2 YFSETQ. The CDR3 totals 12 residues. CDR3 bases: TGCGCCAGCAAGAGACAGGGCGCTGAAGCTTTCTTT. Its protein product is CASKRQGAEAFF.

This clonotype was seen ten or more times. J is TRBJ1-1 and V is TRBV20-1, with D unclear. The CDR3 runs to 10 residues. Germline V gives CDR1 DFQATT, CDR2 SNEGSKA (reference sequence). V was shortened by 7 bases and J by 8 bases, with 11 bases between the two germline ends. The CDR3 nucleotides are TGCAGTGGACGGTCCCCCGAAGCTTTCTTT. Translated, it gives CSGRSPEAFF.

This clonotype was seen only a few times. The V call is TRBV19, the J call TRBJ2-5; D is undetermined. This CDR3 comprises 17 residues. CDR1 and CDR2 (germline): LNHDA, SQIVND (reference sequence). The V end was cut by 6 bases, the J end by 5 bases, with 25 bases between. Here the CDR3 DNA reads TGTGCCAGTAGGCCCCAGCTTTGGGGTTTGGATTGGGAGACCCAGTACTTC. It specifies CASRPQLWGLDWETQYF.

This clonotype has a count of ten or more. The V and J genes are TRBV18 and TRBJ1-2; TRBD1 matches at 9 bases. Trimming removed 6 bases from V and 2 bases from J; junction bases left unmatched: 4. The CDR3 has 14 residues. Germline CDR1 KGHSH, CDR2 LQKENI. The CDR3 nucleotides are TGTGCCAGCTCGCCCGGGACAGGGAACTATGGCTACACCTTC. This codes for CASSPGTGNYGYTF.

Remarks on this clonotype: This may come from a read error, since a much larger clone is one base off. The chain combines TRBV6-1 with TRBJ2-5, with D tentatively TRBD1 (6 bases). The CDR3 is 14 residues long. The germline V gene encodes CDR1 MNHNS and CDR2 SASEGT. The CDR3 nucleotides are TGTGCCAGCACCCAGGGGTGGCACCAAGAGACCAAGTACTTC. Its translation is CASTQGWHQETKYF.

This clonotype has more than one count but fewer than ten. The CDR3 is CASTYATSISYNEQFF. For the CDR3, the DNA is TGCGCCAGCACCTATGCGACTAGTATTTCCTACAATGAGCAGTTCTTC. This rearrangement joins TRBV5-1 to TRBJ2-1, with D possibly TRBD2 on 6 matching bases. CDR1 is SGHRS, CDR2 YFSETQ, per germline. The CDR3 covers 16 residues. Trimming took off 6 bases at V and 1 base at J, with 17 bases between the two ends.

At least ten counts were recorded for this clonotype. The chain joins TRBV7-9 to TRBJ2-1; 9 nucleotides match TRBD2. The CDR3 is 15 residues long. Germline CDR1 reads SEHNR; CDR2 reads FQNEAQ (reference sequence). Trimming cost V 3 bases and J 13 bases; bases outside gene matches: 13. The CDR3 spells CASSFIERGARIQFF. In DNA, the CDR3 is TGTGCCAGCAGCTTTATCGAGCGGGGGGCCCGGATACAGTTCTTC.

This clonotype was counted a few times. J is TRBJ1-2 and V is TRBV20-1; D possibly corresponds to TRBD1 (5 bases). V lost 3 bases and J lost 6, with 17 bases in between. Germline V gives CDR1 DFQATT, CDR2 SNEGSKA (reference sequence). This CDR3 spans 14 amino acids. CDR3 coding DNA: TGCAGTGCTAGCACCGTGGCAGGGAATAATGGCTACACCTTC. It translates to CSASTVAGNNGYTF.

There are a few counts of this clonotype. The genes are TRBV29-1 and TRBJ1-5; 7 positions match TRBD1. Per germline, CDR1 SQVTM and CDR2 ANQGSEA. V dropped 6 bases and J dropped 2; count of bases not matched to a gene: 7. The CDR3 is made up of 14 amino acids. CDR3 sequence: CSVSQGKGNQPQHF. The CDR3 region has the DNA TGCAGCGTCTCACAGGGGAAGGGCAATCAGCCCCAGCATTTT.

This clonotype was counted between two and nine times. This chain links TRBV9 with TRBJ2-3; either TRBD1 or TRBD2 may fit D (5 bases each). V dropped 4 bases and J dropped 5 bases, with 11 bases sitting between them. The CDR3 spans 13 residues. Germline CDR1 is SGDLS and CDR2 is YYNGEE. The CDR3 nucleotides read TGTGCCAGCAGCCCCAGAGGGGTAGATACGCAGTATTTT. Amino acid sequence: CASSPRGVDTQYF.

This clonotype was observed many times. This chain uses TRBV3-1 with TRBJ2-6; either TRBD1 or TRBD2 may fit D (5 bases each). This CDR3 has 16 amino acids. Germline V CDR1 and CDR2: LGHDT, YNNKEL (reference sequence). V was clipped by 1 base and J by 1 base, with 8 bases between them. For the CDR3, the DNA is TGTGCCAGCAGCCAAGGGGGGTTTTCTGGGGCCAACGTCCTGACTTTC. Translating gives CASSQGGFSGANVLTF.

In its sample, this clonotype was seen a few times. The chain employs TRBV4-1 and TRBJ2-3, with a possible D match to TRBD2 (6 bases). This CDR3 comprises 15 residues. Germline CDR1 is MGHRA and CDR2 is YSYEKL. Between the trimmed V and J ends, which lost 1 base and 3 bases, there was a span of 11 bases. The DNA for the CDR3 is TGCGCCAGCAGCCAAGTTGCGGGGTGGACAGATACGCAGTATTTT. Amino acids: CASSQVAGWTDTQYF.

The chain recombines TRBV13 with TRBJ1-2; 9 bases align to TRBD1. Germline CDR1 and CDR2: PRHDT and FYEKMQ (reference sequence). The J segment lost 0 bases and the V segment lost 7 bases, leaving 6 bases of the junction unmatched. The CDR3 extends over 15 amino acids. The CDR3 bases are TGTGCCAGCAACGAAAGGACAGGGGCTAACTATGGCTACACCTTC. This translates into CASNERTGANYGYTF.